Presented here are 32 T cell receptor beta chains from one specimen sequenced in a study of regulatory T cells in long-lasting Graves disease. Arm-PCR of CDR3 regions and iRepertoire HTBI primers were the basis on which TCR beta libraries were built. TCRdb reprocessed the multiplex PCR reads with MiXCR, giving one entry per CDR3 protein. Here the sample spans around 400,000 distinct CDR3 sequences, roughly a sixth being singletons. Time point meaning: newly diagnosed GD, antithyroid drugs for less than 3 months. PBMCs were the source of the RNA used for TCR sequencing. The sample here was peripheral blood mononuclear cells (PBMCs), taken at new diagnosis, from a patient treated with antithyroid drugs. These receptors were taken from a female donor with Graves disease.

This clonotype has ten or more counts. The J gene is TRBJ1-2, the V gene TRBV7-6; 7 bases line up with TRBD1. The germline CDR1 and CDR2 sequences are SGHVS and FNYEAQ. This CDR3 is 14 amino acids long. After removal of 4 bases from V and 3 bases from J, the junction contained 5 bases not matched to a gene. The CDR3 DNA reads as TGTGCCAGCAGCTCTTTAGGGACAGACTATGGCTACACCTTC. Translated: CASSSLGTDYGYTF.

As to this clonotype: A much larger clone lies a single base off, so this may be a read error. No conserved phenylalanine or tryptophan ends this CDR3, so it is likely a read error. V gene TRBV7-2 combines with J gene TRBJ2-3; D uncertain. The CDR3 runs 14 residues. The V gene's germline CDR1 is SGHTA and CDR2 FQGNSA. V lost 4 bases, J lost 0 bases, and 8 bases lay in between. The CDR3 DNA is TGTGCCAGCAGCTACTTTCCTAGCACAGATACGCAGTATTCT. The encoded protein is CASSYFPSTDTQYS.

The chain carries TRBV6-1 and TRBJ2-7, with D maybe TRBD1 (6 bases). The germline V gene encodes CDR1 MNHNS and CDR2 SASEGT. Trimming removed 1 base at V and 1 base at J, with 8 bases between. The CDR3 is 14 residues long. Written as DNA, the CDR3 is TGTGCCAGCAGTGAAGGACAGGTATCCTACGAGCAGTACTTC. Translated, it gives CASSEGQVSYEQYF.

This clonotype was picked up a small number of times. The CDR3 sequence is CAISELRVSYEQYF. CDR3 nucleotides: TGTGCCATCAGTGAGTTGAGGGTCTCCTACGAGCAGTACTTC. V is TRBV10-3 and J is TRBJ2-7; D perhaps matches TRBD2 (5 bases). This CDR3 region has 14 residues. Germline V gene lookup returns CDR1 ENHRY and CDR2 SYGVKD. Between the trimmed V and J ends, which lost 1 base and 0 bases, there was a span of 7 bases.

This clonotype was recorded many times. This sequence joins TRBV7-2 and TRBJ2-4; no clear D gene. CDR3 length equals 17 residues. Per the germline V gene, CDR1 is SGHTA and CDR2 is FQGNSA. V lost 2 bases and J lost 0, with 14 bases in between. CDR3 bases: TGTGCCAGCAGCTTATCTCCCCCGTCCTTAGCCAAAAACATTCAGTACTTC. Translating it yields CASSLSPPSLAKNIQYF.

This clonotype was counted a few times. The chain couples TRBV5-1 to TRBJ2-1; TRBD2 agrees at 11 bases. Germline trimming cut 2 bases from V and 7 bases from J; bases unmatched to any gene: 2. Germline loops: CDR1 SGHRS, CDR2 YFSETQ. The CDR3 totals 14 residues. The CDR3 sequence is CASSLRLAGNEQFF. CDR3 DNA sequence: TGCGCCAGCAGCTTACGACTAGCGGGAAATGAGCAGTTCTTC.

This clonotype appeared many times. The chain combines TRBV5-1 with TRBJ2-3, with a tentative D call TRBD2 (6 bases). With 4 bases removed from V and 1 base from J, the gap between germline ends came to 16 bases. CDR3 length equals 16 residues. CDR1 SGHRS and CDR2 YFSETQ come from the germline V gene. This CDR3 reads CASSTQPSSGTDTQYF. CDR3 DNA sequence: TGCGCCAGCAGCACCCAACCCTCTAGCGGCACAGATACGCAGTATTTT. Full variable domain (missing parts from reference TRBV5-1 and TRBJ2-3): KAGVTQTPRYLIKTRGQQVTLSCSPISGHRSVSWYQQTPGQGLQFLFEYFSETQRNKGNFPGRFSGRQFSNSRSEMNVSTLELGDSALYLCASSTQPSSGTDTQYFGPGTRLTVL.

At least ten counts were recorded for this clonotype. The rearrangement uses TRBV27 and TRBJ2-3, with D possibly being TRBD2 (5 bases). The CDR3 loop spans 16 amino acids. Trimming left V 1 base short and J 0 bases short, with 11 bases between. Per germline, CDR1 MNHEY and CDR2 SMNVEV (reference sequence). The CDR3: CASSLLAGISTDTQYF. In DNA, the CDR3 is TGTGCCAGCAGTTTATTGGCGGGCATAAGCACAGATACGCAGTATTTT.

This clonotype came up many times. The chain employs TRBV6-5 and TRBJ2-1; D is undetermined. The germline V and J ends were trimmed by 0 bases and 5 bases, with 11 bases remaining between them. Germline CDR1 reads MNHEY; CDR2 reads SVGAGI. The CDR3 sequence is 15 residues long. The CDR3 spells CASSYSMWQNNEQFF. The CDR3 DNA reads TGTGCCAGCAGTTACTCGATGTGGCAAAACAATGAGCAGTTCTTC.

V is TRBV29-1 and J is TRBJ1-2, with D tentatively TRBD1 (5 bases). The CDR3 covers 15 residues. The germline V and J ends were trimmed by 3 bases and 1 base, with 15 bases remaining between them. Per germline, CDR1 SQVTM and CDR2 ANQGSEA. The DNA of the CDR3 is TGCAGCGTTGATGGGGGGGGTTTTTTTAACTATGGCTACACCTTC. Translation gives CSVDGGGFFNYGYTF.

A few counts support this clonotype. The gene calls are TRBV19 and TRBJ1-2; no reliable D call. Germline V lookup: CDR1 LNHDA, CDR2 SQIVND (reference sequence). This CDR3 has 12 amino acids. V lost 5 bases, J lost 8 bases, and 12 bases lay in between. The CDR3 loop is CASSVQRLGYTF. The CDR3 bases are TGTGCCAGTAGTGTACAAAGGTTGGGCTACACCTTC.

The rearrangement uses TRBV12-5 and TRBJ2-2; D gene ambiguous. CDR3 size: 15 residues. CDR1 LGHNT and CDR2 FRNRAP come from the germline V gene. Trimming took 1 base from V and 3 from J, leaving 9 bases between them. In DNA, the CDR3 is TGTGCTAGTGGTTTGGGGATAACCGACACCGGGGAGCTGTTTTTT. This encodes CASGLGITDTGELFF. The full variable domain, in which reference TRBV12-5 and TRBJ2-2 provide the parts outside the CDR3, is DARVTQTPRHKVTEMGQEVTMRCQPILGHNTVFWYRQTMMQGLELLAYFRNRAPLDDSGMPKDRFSAEMPDATLATLKIQPSEPRDSAVYFCASGLGITDTGELFFGEGSRLTVL.

This clonotype has just a few counts. The rearrangement uses TRBV5-6 and TRBJ2-7; no clear D. CDR1 and CDR2 (germline): SGHDT, YYEEEE. The CDR3 totals 15 residues. V was shortened by 0 bases and J by 4 bases, with 14 bases between the two germline ends. CDR3 region: CASSLDDHPPYEQYF. The DNA for the CDR3 is TGTGCCAGCAGCTTGGACGATCACCCGCCTTACGAGCAGTACTTC.

V gene TRBV20-1 combines with J gene TRBJ1-2; D unclear. This CDR3 has 13 amino acids. Between the trimmed V and J ends, which lost 3 bases and 9 bases, there was a span of 17 bases. Per germline, CDR1 DFQATT and CDR2 SNEGSKA (reference sequence). The chain's CDR3 is CSARPPESERYTF. CDR3 DNA sequence: TGCAGTGCTAGGCCCCCGGAATCTGAACGCTACACCTTC.

Comment on this clonotype: Relative to the germline gene, one junction end is altered; a read error may explain this. The rearrangement uses TRBV4-2 and TRBJ2-5; D is unresolved. Germline-derived CDR1 and CDR2 are LGHNA and YNFKEQ. The CDR3 runs to 14 residues. CDR3 coding DNA: TGTGCCGGCAGCCAAGAGGTGGGCGGAGAGACCCAGTACTTC. Its protein product is CAGSQEVGGETQYF.

This clonotype came up many times. The junction departs from germline at one end; a sequencing error may be responsible. J is TRBJ1-4 and V is TRBV2; TRBD1 matches 8 bases. The CDR3 covers 15 residues. Germline CDR1 and CDR2: SNHLY and FYNNEI. DNA for the CDR3: TGTGCCAGCAATGAAGGGACAGGCGGGGATGAAAAACTGTTTTTT. Its protein product is CASNEGTGGDEKLFF.

This clonotype was detected many times. This chain connects TRBV7-6 to TRBJ1-2; 9 positions agree with TRBD1. The ends lost 1 base at V and 6 bases at J; junction bases unmatched: 6. The CDR3 spans 15 residues. CDR1 is SGHVS, CDR2 FNYEAQ, per germline. The CDR3 DNA reads TGTGCCAGCAGCTTAGTGCCGGGACAGGGTAATGGCTACACCTTC. Translated, it gives CASSLVPGQGNGYTF.

This clonotype occurred many times. The V call is TRBV6-5, the J call TRBJ1-4; D uncertain. The V and J ends lost 3 bases and 8 bases respectively, with 13 bases between them. In germline, CDR1 is MNHEY, CDR2 SVGAGI. The CDR3 length is 14 residues. The chain's CDR3 is CASSYLLIPEKLFF. CDR3 nucleotide sequence: TGTGCCAGCAGTTATCTGTTAATTCCAGAAAAACTGTTTTTT.

This clonotype was detected ten times or more. The rearrangement links TRBV6-1 to TRBJ2-7; 9 positions match TRBD1. The CDR3 is made up of 16 amino acids. Germline trimming cut 7 bases from V and 5 bases from J; bases unmatched to any gene: 15. Germline CDR1 is MNHNS and CDR2 is SASEGT. The CDR3, as DNA: TGTGCCAGCACCACAACCCTTTGGACAGGGGCTCACGAGCAGTACTTC. Translated: CASTTTLWTGAHEQYF.

This clonotype showed up many times. Here the CDR3 reads CASSPGQGAKPQHF. The CDR3 DNA sequence: TGCGCCAGCAGCCCGGGACAGGGCGCGAAGCCCCAGCATTTT. The genes are TRBV5-1 and TRBJ1-5, with 9 bases fitting TRBD1. This CDR3 is built from 14 residues. CDR1 is SGHRS, CDR2 YFSETQ, per germline. Trimming cost V 4 bases and J 8 bases; bases outside gene matches: 7.

There are many counts of this clonotype. This sequence joins TRBV15 and TRBJ2-3; D gene ambiguous. Germline V CDR1 and CDR2: LNHNV, YYDKDF (reference sequence). V was trimmed by 5 bases and J by 1 base, leaving 16 bases between them. The CDR3 is 16 amino acids. The CDR3 nucleotides read TGTGCCACCAGCCCCATGTCTTGGCAGGGCACAGATACGCAGTATTTT. Translated: CATSPMSWQGTDTQYF.

Many counts were recorded for this clonotype. The V and J genes are TRBV20-1 and TRBJ2-1, with D perhaps TRBD2 (5 bases). CDR1 is DFQATT and CDR2 is SNEGSKA in the germline V gene (reference sequence). The CDR3 length is 15 residues. V was cut by 3 bases and J by 6 bases, with 18 bases left in between. The CDR3 here is CSASGVEGLGNEQFF. The CDR3 coding sequence is TGCAGTGCTAGTGGGGTAGAGGGTCTCGGCAATGAGCAGTTCTTC.

This clonotype was seen many times. The rearrangement joins TRBV5-6 to TRBJ1-2; D perhaps matches TRBD1 (5 bases). The CDR3 is 11 residues long. With 5 bases removed from V and 5 bases from J, the gap between germline ends came to 7 bases. Germline V CDR1 and CDR2: SGHDT, YYEEEE. DNA of the CDR3: TGTGCCAGCAGTAGACAGTATGGCTACACCTTC. This sequence encodes CASSRQYGYTF.

This clonotype was seen more than once but under ten times. V is TRBV27 and J is TRBJ1-4, with TRBD1 matching over 7 bases. V trimming: 8 bases; J trimming: 7 bases; junction bases outside the gene matches: 10. There are 14 residues in the CDR3. CDR1 and CDR2 from the germline V gene are MNHEY and SMNVEV (reference sequence). CDR3 region: CASGPDRDGEKLFF. As DNA, the CDR3 is TGTGCCAGCGGACCCGACAGGGACGGTGAAAAACTGTTTTTT.

Many counts were recorded for this clonotype. The chain uses TRBV29-1 and TRBJ2-1; no reliable D call. V was cut by 2 bases and J by 9 bases, with 5 bases left in between. There are 10 residues in the CDR3. The germline V gene encodes CDR1 SQVTM and CDR2 ANQGSEA. CDR3 bases: TGCAGCGTTGAATGGGGTGAGCAGTTCTTC. This gives the protein CSVEWGEQFF.

This clonotype was detected ten times or more. The chain couples TRBV12-3 or TRBV12-4 to TRBJ2-2; D is perhaps TRBD2 (5 bases). The CDR3 length is 13 residues. Trimming removed 0 bases from V and 6 bases from J, with 5 bases in between. CDR3 in amino acids: CASSLAGAGELFF. Here the CDR3 DNA reads TGTGCCAGCAGTTTAGCGGGAGCCGGGGAGCTGTTTTTT.

This clonotype was observed a few times. J is TRBJ1-6 and V is TRBV28, with a tentative D call TRBD1 (5 bases). Germline V lookup: CDR1 MDHEN, CDR2 SYDVKM. This CDR3 region has 14 residues. V dropped 6 bases and J dropped 9 bases, with 15 bases sitting between them. The CDR3 spells CASSTDGGFSPLHF. CDR3 DNA sequence: TGTGCCAGCAGCACCGACGGGGGTTTTTCACCCCTCCACTTT.

In its sample, this clonotype was seen a few times. The germline gene is not matched at one end of the junction; a read error may be the cause. The chain uses TRBV12-3 or TRBV12-4 and TRBJ1-4; 7 bases fit TRBD1. This CDR3 region has 14 residues. The CDR3: CAGSLRQGNEKLFF. In DNA form, the CDR3 reads TGTGCCGGCAGTTTAAGACAGGGAAATGAGAAACTGTTTTTT.

This clonotype was found many times. The chain employs TRBV20-1 and TRBJ1-5, with D hard to call. Looked up from germline, CDR1 is DFQATT and CDR2 is SNEGSKA (reference sequence). Trimming took 6 bases from V and 0 from J, leaving 6 bases between them. This CDR3 has 12 amino acids. CDR3 sequence reads: CSARGSNQPQHF. CDR3 DNA sequence: TGCAGTGCCCGAGGTAGCAATCAGCCCCAGCATTTT.

This clonotype was recorded at least ten times. The V call is TRBV6-1, the J call TRBJ2-1, with D perhaps matching TRBD2 (6 bases). V was clipped by 5 bases and J by 2 bases, with 16 bases between them. The CDR3 length is 16 residues. In germline, CDR1 is MNHNS, CDR2 SASEGT. The DNA of the CDR3 is TGTGCCAGCAGTAAAACCGGGACTTGGACCTACAATGAGCAGTTCTTC. Translated: CASSKTGTWTYNEQFF.

V gene TRBV4-1 combines with J gene TRBJ2-3, with D possibly TRBD2 on 5 matching bases. CDR3 length equals 12 residues. V was clipped by 0 bases and J by 15 bases, with 13 bases between them. The germline CDR1 and CDR2 sequences are MGHRA and YSYEKL. CDR3 residues: CASSQDPGTGYF. The CDR3 DNA reads as TGCGCCAGCAGCCAAGACCCGGGAACTGGTTATTTT.

The chain recombines TRBV7-9 with TRBJ2-7, with D possibly matching TRBD2 (7 bases). Germline CDR1 and CDR2: SEHNR and FQNEAQ (reference sequence). Trimming removed 11 bases from V and 3 bases from J, with 14 bases in between. The CDR3 has 12 amino acids. The DNA of the CDR3 is TGTGCCGGTATGGGAGGGGGCTACGAGCAGTACTTC. Translation gives CAGMGGGYEQYF.